The 22 T cell receptor beta chains in this list originate from one sample, sequenced in a study of CD8+ T cells in alopecia areata (dated by TCRdb to the late 2010s). What the time point label conveys for this sample: around 4 weeks on oral tofacitinib. What this sample's treatment or condition label stands for: oral pan-JAK inhibitor, 5-10 mg twice daily. The protocol used for the library was the immunoSEQ multiplex PCR assay. RNA was extracted from all samples and reverse transcribed into cDNA as template for TCR sequencing. TCRdb mirrors the immuneACCESS table, restricted to in-frame sequences. Some clones are absent from its copies; in checked studies, under half trace to an unresolved V gene, and the reason for the others is unknown. Across this sample there are fewer than 150,000 clones, with roughly 80% seen only once. Roughly 25% of the sample is held by the ten biggest clonotypes. The specimen comprised CD8+ T cells sorted from blood, sampled at week 4, from a patient treated with tofacitinib. The receptor source for this set is a human donor with alopecia areata.

This sequence joins TRBV15 and TRBJ2-5; maybe TRBD2 (5 bases). This CDR3 is built from 17 residues. V lost 1 base and J lost 3, with 18 bases in between. Germline assignment: CDR1 LNHNV and CDR2 YYDKDF (reference sequence). The CDR3 loop reads CATSRAPPLNSEETQYF. The CDR3 DNA follows: TGTGCCACCAGCAGAGCTCCACCTTTGAATAGCGAAGAGACCCAGTACTTC.

The chain couples TRBV2 to TRBJ2-1; either TRBD1 or TRBD2 may supply D (5 bases each). CDR3 length equals 10 residues. CDR1 is SNHLY, CDR2 FYNNEI, per germline. V gave up 11 bases and J gave up 13 bases, with 15 bases separating them. This chain's CDR3 is CAAPGAYQFF. In DNA form, the CDR3 reads TGTGCCGCACCCGGGGCCTATCAGTTCTTC.

CDR3 sequence: CASSPDRVQFF. The DNA for the CDR3 is TGTGCCAGCAGCCCAGACAGGGTGCAGTTCTTC. V and J are TRBV7-9 and TRBJ2-1; 7 positions match TRBD1. Per germline, CDR1 SEHNR and CDR2 FQNEAQ (reference sequence). This CDR3 is built from 11 residues. Trimming removed 5 bases from V and 12 bases from J; junction bases left unmatched: 4.

This chain links TRBV5-6 with TRBJ2-3; no firm D call. The germline V gene encodes CDR1 SGHDT and CDR2 YYEEEE. The CDR3 totals 12 residues. V dropped 0 bases and J dropped 6 bases, with 5 bases sitting between them. The CDR3 DNA reads as TGTGCCAGCAGCTTGGCCGACGATACGCAGTATTTT. Encoded protein: CASSLADDTQYF.

V and J are TRBV5-5 and TRBJ2-7; 8 positions agree with TRBD2. The length of the CDR3 is 14 residues. Per the germline V gene, CDR1 is SGHKS and CDR2 is YYEKEE (reference sequence). V dropped 6 bases and J dropped 2; count of bases not matched to a gene: 7. In DNA, the CDR3 is TGTGCCAGCACTAATAGCGGGACCACCTACGAGCAGTACTTC. The encoded protein is CASTNSGTTYEQYF.

The genes are TRBV7-2 and TRBJ2-3; 10 bases align to TRBD2. The trim removed 2 bases at V and 5 bases at J, leaving 7 bases unmatched. In germline, CDR1 is SGHTA, CDR2 FQGNSA. The CDR3 is 16 amino acids. The CDR3 loop reads CASSLSPSGGLDTQYF. CDR3 nucleotide sequence: TGTGCCAGCAGCTTATCCCCTAGCGGGGGTTTAGATACGCAGTATTTT.

This clone occurred once. The rearrangement links TRBV4-1 to TRBJ1-2; 10 nucleotides align to TRBD1. Germline CDR1 reads MGHRA; CDR2 reads YSYEKL. V shed 3 bases, J shed 6 bases, and the junction held 7 bases outside the gene matches. This CDR3 region has 15 residues. CDR3 in DNA: TGCGCCAGCAGCCACCCAGGGGGGACAGGGGATGGCTACACCTTC. Translated: CASSHPGGTGDGYTF.

The chain recombines TRBV7-2 with TRBJ2-5, with TRBD2 matching 8 bases. This CDR3 comprises 19 residues. Unmatched junction bases numbered 12, after V lost 0 bases and J lost 0 bases. Per the germline V gene, CDR1 is SGHTA and CDR2 is FQGNSA. For the CDR3, the DNA is TGTGCCAGCAGCTTAGCGTCCCAGTGGGGCGGGGGGTACCAAGAGACCCAGTACTTC. It yields the protein CASSLASQWGGGYQETQYF.

This chain uses TRBV27 with TRBJ2-7; 9 bases agree with TRBD1. Germline V gene data show CDR1 as MNHEY and CDR2 as SMNVEV (reference sequence). The CDR3 spans 15 residues. With 6 bases clipped from V and 4 bases from J, the junction kept 10 bases outside the gene matches. The CDR3 is CASSRRMDRGYEQYF. CDR3 sequence (DNA): TGTGCCAGCAGCCGAAGAATGGACAGGGGTTACGAGCAGTACTTC.

The chain employs TRBV11-2 and TRBJ2-3; the match to TRBD2 covers 9 bases. Germline V gene sequence: CDR1 SGHAT, CDR2 FQNNGV. V shed 5 bases and J 4 bases; nucleotides not matched to a gene: 13. The CDR3 sequence is 17 residues long. In nucleotides, the CDR3 is TGTGCCAGCAGCCACGAAGGGGCTAGCGGGGACGCAGATACGCAGTATTTT. It is translated as CASSHEGASGDADTQYF.

The CDR3 sequence: CASSLGRGGRDTQYF. CDR3 coding DNA: TGTGCCAGCAGTCTTGGGCGGGGGGGCCGAGATACGCAGTATTTT. The J gene is TRBJ2-3, the V gene TRBV6-5; 9 positions agree with TRBD2. CDR3 length equals 15 residues. V lost 5 bases, J lost 5 bases, and 8 bases stayed unmatched. The germline gives CDR1 MNHEY, CDR2 SVGAGI.

This chain links TRBV4-1 with TRBJ1-1; 7 nucleotides agree with TRBD1. This CDR3 comprises 15 residues. With V trimmed by 5 bases and J by 3 bases, 9 bases remained unmatched. Per the germline V gene, CDR1 is MGHRA and CDR2 is YSYEKL. In DNA, the CDR3 is TGCGCCAGCAGCTACCAACCGCAGGGGGACACTGAAGCTTTCTTT. It is translated as CASSYQPQGDTEAFF.

The chain carries TRBV9 and TRBJ1-6; D is ambiguous. Germline values: CDR1 SGDLS, CDR2 YYNGEE. The CDR3 runs 13 residues. V was pared by 7 bases and J by 10 bases, with 15 bases between. The CDR3 sequence is CASGEKAESPLHF. The CDR3 region has the DNA TGTGCCAGCGGGGAAAAAGCAGAATCACCCCTCCACTTT.

The V call is TRBV13, the J call TRBJ2-7, with a weak D call TRBD1 (5 bases). Germline lookup yields CDR1 PRHDT and CDR2 FYEKMQ (reference sequence). This CDR3 region has 14 residues. The V and J ends lost 4 bases and 4 bases respectively, with 14 bases between them. The CDR3 is CASSSTDTIYEQYF. CDR3 sequence (DNA): TGTGCCAGCAGCTCGACAGATACAATATACGAGCAGTACTTC.

The rearrangement uses TRBV6-1 and TRBJ1-5; 9 bases match TRBD1. Germline V gives CDR1 MNHNS, CDR2 SASEGT. J was trimmed by 4 bases and V by 3 bases; bases with no gene match: 1. This CDR3 comprises 14 residues. CDR3 sequence: CASSDDRGNQPQHF. In nucleotides, the CDR3 is TGTGCCAGCAGTGACGACAGGGGGAATCAGCCCCAGCATTTT.

This rearrangement joins TRBV2 to TRBJ2-3; D tentatively reads TRBD1 or TRBD2 (6 bases each). This CDR3 is 16 amino acids long. V gave up 6 bases and J gave up 3 bases, with 19 bases separating them. Germline CDR1 SNHLY, CDR2 FYNNEI. CDR3 bases: TGTGCCAGCAGCGCCGGGGGCGGGGTAAATACAGATACGCAGTATTTT. This sequence encodes CASSAGGGVNTDTQYF.

This chain connects TRBV13 to TRBJ2-2, with 7 bases identical to TRBD1. CDR3 length: 19 residues. Trimming removed 4 bases from V and 3 bases from J; junction bases left unmatched: 17. The germline gives CDR1 PRHDT, CDR2 FYEKMQ (reference sequence). This chain's CDR3 is CASSSRDSDSQSDTGELFF. CDR3 DNA: TGTGCCAGCAGCTCTCGGGACAGCGATTCCCAATCAGACACCGGGGAGCTGTTTTTT.

The rearrangement uses TRBV4-3 and TRBJ2-7, with 13 nucleotides matching TRBD2. V was clipped by 1 base and J by 4 bases; unmatched bases: 4. The CDR3 covers 16 residues. CDR1 and CDR2 from the germline V gene are LGHNA and YSLEER. The CDR3 nucleotides read TGCGCCAGCAGCCAAGGACTAGCGGGGGGTGTGTACGAGCAGTACTTC. This encodes CASSQGLAGGVYEQYF.

The chain's CDR3 is CASSQWIGEETQYF. In DNA form, the CDR3 reads TGCGCCAGCAGCCAATGGATTGGAGAAGAGACCCAGTACTTC. This sequence joins TRBV4-3 and TRBJ2-5; D gene ambiguous. The CDR3 spans 14 residues. The V end was cut by 2 bases, the J end by 3 bases, with 10 bases between. CDR1 LGHNA and CDR2 YSLEER come from the germline V gene.

The chain is built from TRBV4-1 and TRBJ2-1; unclear D gene. Trimming left V 0 bases short and J 6 bases short, with 12 bases between. Germline CDR1 and CDR2: MGHRA and YSYEKL. CDR3 length: 15 residues. DNA of the CDR3: TGCGCCAGCAGCCAAGATTGGGCTTCTGGCAATGAGCAGTTCTTC. Its protein product is CASSQDWASGNEQFF.

The chain links TRBV14 to TRBJ1-6; D unclear. The germline V gene encodes CDR1 SGHDN and CDR2 FVKESK. There are 14 residues in the CDR3. With 0 bases removed from V and 5 bases from J, the gap between germline ends came to 5 bases. CDR3 protein: CASSQDQNNSPLHF. The CDR3, as DNA: TGTGCCAGCAGCCAAGATCAAAATAATTCACCCCTCCACTTT.

The J gene is TRBJ2-1, the V gene TRBV7-8; D possibly corresponds to TRBD1 (6 bases). V was cut by 5 bases and J by 9 bases, with 11 bases left in between. Per the germline V gene, CDR1 is SGHVS and CDR2 is FQNEAQ. The CDR3 length is 12 residues. CDR3 protein: CASSMGAGEQFF. The CDR3 DNA is TGTGCCAGCAGCATGGGGGCGGGTGAGCAGTTCTTC.